This T cell receptor (beta chain) was sequenced during a study of cytomegalovirus exposure and HLA in healthy donors. In the study overall: The roughly 120 million unique TCR beta sequences, from approximately 170 million T cells, were found by an earlier analysis. Study-wide results and limits: Reportedly, diagnosis of cytomegalovirus status by the classifier showed high specificity and sensitivity.

V lost 1 base and J lost 4, with 10 bases in between. The CDR3 runs to 14 residues. Germline V gives CDR1 SGHAT, CDR2 FQDESV (reference sequence). The PCR employed 60 Vbeta primers together with 13 Jbeta primers. TCRdb's table, derived via immunoSEQ multiplex PCR, lists solely in-frame clones and lacks some. The sample carries 150,000 to 200,000 clones, 84% recorded once. Of note for this clone: Its antigen is still unknown.

The clonotype originates from a boy younger than 18 in good health and CMV-seronegative. Sequences were obtained from PBMCs. The chain recombines TRBV11-1 with TRBJ1-1, with D unclear. This chain's CDR3 is CASSLVEGRTEAFF. The CDR3 DNA reads as TGTGCCAGCAGCTTAGTAGAGGGCCGCACTGAAGCTTTCTTT.